The 8 T cell receptor beta chains presented below share a single source sample, sequenced in a study of T cells in Graves' hyperthyroidism and ophthalmopathy. Amplified TCR beta CDR3 regions derived from RNA transcripts. The HTBI primer set was used in a first-round RT-PCR of the TCR CDR3. TCRdb itself ran the multiplex PCR reads through MiXCR, one entry per CDR3 protein. Of some 570,000 distinct CDR3 sequences listed, approximately 15% are singletons. Source material: blood. The receptors originated from a woman younger than 30 with Graves' ophthalmopathy.

This chain joins TRBV27 and TRBJ2-7; possible D gene TRBD1, 6 bases. Deletions cut 4 bases from V and 4 bases from J, with 11 bases between. Per the germline V gene, CDR1 is MNHEY and CDR2 is SMNVEV (reference sequence). This CDR3 has 13 residues. The CDR3, as DNA: TGTGCCAGCAGTTGGGGGACAACTTACGAGCAGTACTTC. Its protein is CASSWGTTYEQYF.

In DNA form, the CDR3 reads TGTGCCAGCAGTGGGGGGTTGGGCACTGAAGCTTTCTTT. It specifies CASSGGLGTEAFF. This chain joins TRBV2 and TRBJ1-1, with D possibly matching TRBD1 (5 bases). The germline gives CDR1 SNHLY, CDR2 FYNNEI. Trimming removed 4 bases from V and 4 bases from J, with 10 bases in between. CDR3 size: 13 residues.

This chain links TRBV28 with TRBJ1-6; D might be TRBD1 (5 bases). Germline V gene lookup returns CDR1 MDHEN and CDR2 SYDVKM. V was shortened by 6 bases and J by 7 bases, with 16 bases between the two germline ends. The CDR3 sequence is 15 residues long. The CDR3 sequence is CASRPGTSRNSPLHF. CDR3 DNA sequence: TGTGCCAGCAGGCCGGGGACTTCCCGCAATTCACCCCTCCACTTT. Full variable domain (outside the CDR3, taken from reference TRBV28 and TRBJ1-6): DVKVTQSSRYLVKRTGEKVFLECVQDMDHENMFWYRQDPGLGLRLIYFSYDVKMKEKGDIPEGYSVSREKKERFSLILESASTNQTSMYLCASRPGTSRNSPLHFGNGTRLTVT.

This clonotype has a handful of counts. The rearrangement links TRBV6-1 to TRBJ1-5, with D possibly TRBD1 on 6 matching bases. The germline V gene encodes CDR1 MNHNS and CDR2 SASEGT. There are 15 residues in the CDR3. Trimming removed 2 bases at V and 4 bases at J, with 12 bases between. CDR3 in DNA: TGTGCCAGCAGTGAACAGGGGATTGGTAATCAGCCCCAGCATTTT. This translates into CASSEQGIGNQPQHF.

This clonotype has a handful of counts. The CDR3 DNA reads as TGTGCCAGCAGCCAAGAAGGTTTGGGGAGCTCGCGGAACGAGCAGTACTTC. Amino acid sequence: CASSQEGLGSSRNEQYF. V gene TRBV4-2 combines with J gene TRBJ2-7, with a weak D call TRBD2 (5 bases). Looked up from germline, CDR1 is LGHNA and CDR2 is YNFKEQ. V lost 0 bases and J lost 5, with 20 bases in between. This CDR3 comprises 17 residues.

J is TRBJ2-5 and V is TRBV18, with D unclear. The germline CDR1 and CDR2 sequences are KGHSH and LQKENI. The CDR3 totals 15 residues. Trimming stripped 3 bases from V and 5 bases from J, with 16 bases between. This CDR3 is CASSPVATKDETQYF. Here the CDR3 DNA reads TGTGCCAGCTCACCGGTGGCGACGAAGGACGAGACCCAGTACTTC.

CDR3 sequence (DNA): TGCAGTGCTAGTGGGGACAGAATCTACGAGCAGTACTTC. Protein product: CSASGDRIYEQYF. The V gene is TRBV20-1, the J gene TRBJ2-7, with 7 bases aligning to TRBD1. The CDR3 has 13 amino acids. The V and J ends lost 3 bases and 3 bases, in that order; junction bases with no gene match: 5. Germline CDR1 and CDR2: DFQATT and SNEGSKA (reference sequence).

Here the CDR3 reads CSAPEAGNTDTQYF. The DNA for the CDR3 is TGCAGTGCTCCGGAAGCGGGGAACACAGATACGCAGTATTTT. V is TRBV20-1 and J is TRBJ2-3; 7 bases match TRBD2. This CDR3 is built from 14 residues. From germline, CDR1 is DFQATT and CDR2 SNEGSKA (reference sequence). J lost 2 bases, V lost 5 bases, and 7 bases had no gene match.